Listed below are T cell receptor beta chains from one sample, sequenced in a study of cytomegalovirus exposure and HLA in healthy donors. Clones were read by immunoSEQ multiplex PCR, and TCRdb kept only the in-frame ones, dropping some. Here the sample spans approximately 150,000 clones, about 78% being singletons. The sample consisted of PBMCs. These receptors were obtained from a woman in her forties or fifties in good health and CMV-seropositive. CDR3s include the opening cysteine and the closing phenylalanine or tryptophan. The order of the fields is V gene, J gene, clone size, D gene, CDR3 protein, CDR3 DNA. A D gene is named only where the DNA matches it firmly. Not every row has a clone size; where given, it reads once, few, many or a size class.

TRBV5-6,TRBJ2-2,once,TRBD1,CASSSGTGTGELFF,TGTGCCAGCAGCTCCGGGACAGGCACCGGGGAGCTGTTTTTT
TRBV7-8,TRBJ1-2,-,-,CASSSTLAAPYGYTF,TGTGCCAGCAGCTCCACATTGGCGGCACCCTATGGCTACACCTTC
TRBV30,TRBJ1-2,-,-,CAWSVTDRSVF,TGTGCCTGGAGTGTAACCGACAGGAGTGTCTTC
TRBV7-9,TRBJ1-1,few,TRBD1,CASSYRQGVTEAFF,TGTGCCAGCAGCTACCGACAGGGCGTCACTGAAGCTTTCTTT
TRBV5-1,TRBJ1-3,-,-,CASSLGADGNTIYF,TGCGCCAGCAGCTTGGGGGCAGACGGAAACACCATATATTTT
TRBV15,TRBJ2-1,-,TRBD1,CATGRDGTGVYEQFF,TGTGCCACCGGCAGAGATGGGACAGGGGTTTATGAGCAGTTCTTC
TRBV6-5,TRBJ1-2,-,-,CASRSPGGARGYTF,TGTGCCAGCAGATCCCCCGGGGGGGCGCGAGGCTACACCTTC
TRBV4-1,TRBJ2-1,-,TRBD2,CASSQDWASGWEQFF,TGCGCCAGCAGCCAAGATTGGGCTAGCGGATGGGAGCAGTTCTTC
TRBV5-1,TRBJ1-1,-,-,CASSLGEGDTEAFF,TGCGCCAGCAGCTTGGGTGAAGGAGACACTGAAGCTTTCTTT
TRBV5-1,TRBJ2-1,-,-,CASSGLAFYNEQFF,TGCGCCAGCAGCGGGCTAGCGTTCTACAATGAGCAGTTCTTC
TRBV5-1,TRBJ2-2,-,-,CASSQTTGSGELFF,TGCGCCAGCAGCCAAACCACGGGGTCCGGGGAGCTGTTTTTT
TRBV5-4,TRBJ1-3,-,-,CASSWGGSHSGNTIYF,TGTGCCAGCAGCTGGGGGGGAAGCCACTCTGGAAACACCATATATTTT
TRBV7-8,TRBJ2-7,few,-,CASSLMASYGAHEQYF,TGTGCCAGCAGCTTAATGGCGTCCTATGGGGCCCACGAGCAGTACTTC
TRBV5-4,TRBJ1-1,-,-,CASSVRDTEAFF,TGTGCCAGCAGCGTCAGGGACACTGAAGCTTTCTTT
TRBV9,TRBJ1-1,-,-,CASSVGLRNTEAFF,TGTGCCAGCAGCGTAGGGCTTCGGAACACTGAAGCTTTCTTT
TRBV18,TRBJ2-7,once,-,CASSPGLGGYYEQYF,TGTGCCAGCTCACCAGGGCTGGGGGGTTACTACGAGCAGTACTTC
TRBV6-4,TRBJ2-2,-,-,CASRPSLRTGELFF,TGTGCCAGCAGACCTTCACTTCGCACCGGGGAGCTGTTTTTT